These 25 T cell receptor beta chains came from one sample sequenced in a study of T cell responses to AZD1222 COVID-19 vaccine. Sequenced by immunoSEQ multiplex PCR; TCRdb stores in-frame clones only, minus some. Found here are roughly 100,000 clones, about nine tenths of them singletons; the top ten hold approximately 15%. The sample consisted of peripheral blood, taken 28 days after the second AZD1222 dose. The receptor source for this set is an adult who received the AZD1222 COVID-19 vaccine.

The rearrangement uses TRBV27 and TRBJ2-7; perhaps TRBD2 as D (5 bases). The CDR3 is made up of 14 amino acids. V gave up 8 bases and J gave up 7 bases, with 21 bases separating them. Germline V gene data show CDR1 as MNHEY and CDR2 as SMNVEV (reference sequence). The CDR3 here is CASAIVGDQREQYF. Here the CDR3 DNA reads TGTGCCAGCGCAATCGTGGGAGATCAGCGAGAGCAGTACTTC.

The chain uses TRBV19 and TRBJ2-2; D remains unclear. Trimming removed 5 bases at V and 4 bases at J, with 8 bases between. CDR1 is LNHDA and CDR2 is SQIVND in the germline V gene (reference sequence). There are 13 residues in the CDR3. CDR3 nucleotide sequence: TGTGCCAGTAGTCTCGACTTCACCGGGGAGCTGTTTTTT. Its translation: CASSLDFTGELFF.

This clone was detected only once. This chain uses TRBV5-1 with TRBJ1-2, with 7 bases that match TRBD1. CDR1 and CDR2 (germline): SGHRS, YFSETQ. The CDR3 is made up of 13 amino acids. Trimming removed 0 bases from V and 8 bases from J; junction bases left unmatched: 4. Here the CDR3 reads CASSLEGQRGYTF. DNA of the CDR3: TGCGCCAGCAGCTTGGAGGGACAGCGGGGCTACACCTTC.

This chain uses TRBV7-6 with TRBJ1-6; a weak D match, TRBD1 (5 bases). The germline V gene encodes CDR1 SGHVS and CDR2 FNYEAQ. Trimming removed 6 bases from V and 10 bases from J, with 16 bases in between. This CDR3 comprises 14 residues. The CDR3 nucleotides read TGTGCCAGCAGTCCACAGGCCCGGGAGTCACCCCTCCACTTT. This sequence encodes CASSPQARESPLHF.

The rearrangement joins TRBV6-6 to TRBJ2-2; 15 bases line up with TRBD2. CDR3 length: 18 residues. Germline assignment: CDR1 MNHNY and CDR2 SVGAGI (reference sequence). Unmatched junction bases numbered 8, after V lost 5 bases and J lost 4 bases. CDR3 in DNA: TGTGCCAGCAGTCGGACTAGCGGGAGGGCATCGGGCACCGGGGAGCTGTTTTTT. This codes for CASSRTSGRASGTGELFF.

The rearrangement uses TRBV20-1 and TRBJ2-7; 11 nucleotides align to TRBD1. J gave up 3 bases and V 3 bases, and 7 bases lay outside the gene matches. This CDR3 has 15 residues. The germline CDR1 and CDR2 sequences are DFQATT and SNEGSKA (reference sequence). This CDR3 reads CSASDRDRGFYEQYF. Written as DNA, the CDR3 is TGCAGTGCTAGTGACCGGGACAGGGGGTTCTACGAGCAGTACTTC.

This chain connects TRBV5-4 to TRBJ1-2, with D hard to call. The CDR3 has 16 amino acids. Germline-derived CDR1 and CDR2 are SGHNT and YYREEE (reference sequence). V shed 0 bases and J shed 2 bases, with 14 bases lying between them. For the CDR3, the DNA is TGTGCCAGCAGCTTGGCCCCGACAATTCAGAACTATGGCTACACCTTC. Translated, it gives CASSLAPTIQNYGYTF.

The chain combines TRBV19 with TRBJ2-7; 7 bases fit TRBD2. CDR3 length: 16 amino acids. Germline lookup yields CDR1 LNHDA and CDR2 SQIVND (reference sequence). Trimming removed 3 bases from V and 0 bases from J; junction bases left unmatched: 8. CDR3 in DNA: TGTGCCAGTAGTATCGGACGGGAGGCTTCCTCCTACGAGCAGTACTTC. It codes for CASSIGREASSYEQYF.

The genes are TRBV24-1 and TRBJ2-1; 9 bases agree with TRBD2. The CDR3 runs to 17 residues. V was clipped by 5 bases and J by 3 bases; unmatched bases: 10. In germline, CDR1 is KGHDR, CDR2 SFDVKD. CDR3 nucleotide sequence: TGTGCCACCAGTGGTGCAGGCGGGAGGGCCTTCTACAATGAGCAGTTCTTC. It translates to CATSGAGGRAFYNEQFF.

This rearrangement joins TRBV28 to TRBJ1-1; D uncertain. The CDR3 loop spans 12 amino acids. V lost 5 bases, J lost 7 bases, and 11 bases lay in between. Germline-derived CDR1 and CDR2 are MDHEN and SYDVKM. The CDR3 DNA reads as TGTGCCAGCAGTGAGTGGCAGCGTGAAGCTTTCTTT. This gives the protein CASSEWQREAFF.

This clone was recorded only once. The rearrangement uses TRBV29-1 and TRBJ2-3; 9 positions match TRBD2. There are 15 residues in the CDR3. Germline V lookup: CDR1 SQVTM, CDR2 ANQGSEA. J was trimmed by 0 bases and V by 2 bases; bases with no gene match: 3. In nucleotides, the CDR3 is TGCAGCGTTGAAAGCCTAGCGGGGAGCACAGATACGCAGTATTTT. Protein product: CSVESLAGSTDTQYF.

The CDR3 nucleotides read TGTGCCTGGAGCCAGATGTATGGCTACACCTTC. As protein: CAWSQMYGYTF. The J gene is TRBJ1-2, the V gene TRBV30; D is uncertain. This CDR3 has 11 residues. Trimming stripped 3 bases from V and 5 bases from J, with 7 bases between. From germline, CDR1 is GTSNPN and CDR2 SVGIG (reference sequence). The complete variable domain, with remaining parts taken from reference TRBV30 and TRBJ1-2, reads SQTIHQWPATLVQPVGSPLSLECTVEGTSNPNLYWYRQAAGRGLQLLFYSVGIGQISSEVPQNLSASRPQDRQFILSSKKLLLSDSGFYLCAWSQMYGYTFGSGTRLTVV.

This clone has more than one count but fewer than ten. V gene TRBV3-1 (or the pseudogene TRBV3-2) combines with J gene TRBJ1-5; D not resolved. The CDR3 covers 16 residues. Germline V gene data show CDR1 as LGHDT and CDR2 as YNNKEL (reference sequence). The V end lost 4 bases, the J end lost 2 bases, and 15 bases lay between the germline ends. The CDR3 coding sequence is TGTGCCAGCAGCCCCCGGGGTCGAGGGCGCAATCAGCCCCAGCATTTT. It specifies CASSPRGRGRNQPQHF.

The chain uses TRBV6-5 and TRBJ1-5; the D gene is possibly TRBD1 (5 bases). The CDR3 is 13 residues long. The V gene lost 7 bases and the J gene lost 2 bases, with 9 bases spanning the gap. Germline V gene sequence: CDR1 MNHEY, CDR2 SVGAGI. CDR3 DNA sequence: TGTGCCAGCAAGGTAGGGGGCAATCAGCCCCAGCATTTT. As protein: CASKVGGNQPQHF.

V is TRBV27 and J is TRBJ1-5; no firm D call. Trimming shortened V by 1 base and J by 7 bases, and 11 bases separated the two germline ends. Germline V gene data show CDR1 as MNHEY and CDR2 as SMNVEV (reference sequence). This CDR3 comprises 14 residues. CDR3 sequence (DNA): TGTGCCAGCAGTTTATTTTCGGCCGAGCAGCCCCAGCATTTT. Translating gives CASSLFSAEQPQHF.

The chain's CDR3 is CASSLGSSSYNEQFF. CDR3 nucleotides: TGTGCCAGCAGCTTGGGAAGTAGCTCCTACAATGAGCAGTTCTTC. The chain is built from TRBV5-5 and TRBJ2-1; D is unresolved. The CDR3 runs to 15 residues. Trimming took off 0 bases at V and 0 bases at J, with 7 bases between the two ends. Germline CDR1 SGHKS, CDR2 YYEKEE (reference sequence).

This clone was picked up a small number of times. This sequence joins TRBV18 and TRBJ1-6, with TRBD1 identical over 7 bases. J was trimmed by 5 bases and V by 8 bases; bases with no gene match: 6. The germline gives CDR1 KGHSH, CDR2 LQKENI. The CDR3 has 14 residues. The chain's CDR3 is CASQSGTDNSPLHF. CDR3 bases: TGTGCCAGCCAGAGCGGGACAGATAATTCACCCCTCCACTTT.

The chain links TRBV7-8 to TRBJ1-1; 8 bases are shared with TRBD1. Germline V gene lookup returns CDR1 SGHVS and CDR2 FQNEAQ. There are 15 residues in the CDR3. With 1 base clipped from V and 4 bases from J, the junction kept 5 bases outside the gene matches. The DNA for the CDR3 is TGTGCCAGCAGCTTAGTTCAGGGGGCAGGCACTGAAGCTTTCTTT. It specifies CASSLVQGAGTEAFF.

The chain couples TRBV12-3 or TRBV12-4 to TRBJ1-6; unclear D gene. CDR3 length equals 12 residues. The ends were cut back, 3 bases at V and 6 bases at J, with 3 bases in the middle. The CDR3 loop is CASSLSNSPLHF. CDR3 sequence (DNA): TGTGCCAGCAGTTTGTCTAATTCACCCCTCCACTTT.

This clone was seen only once. This chain connects TRBV5-6 to TRBJ2-1; 11 nucleotides agree with TRBD2. Germline V gives CDR1 SGHDT, CDR2 YYEEEE. V dropped 0 bases and J dropped 6; count of bases not matched to a gene: 5. The CDR3 covers 16 residues. The CDR3, as DNA: TGTGCCAGCAGCTTGGCCACTAGCGGGAGAAGCAATGAGCAGTTCTTC. Its translation is CASSLATSGRSNEQFF.

The rearrangement joins TRBV5-6 to TRBJ1-2, with TRBD1 matching over 8 bases. Germline-derived CDR1 and CDR2 are SGHDT and YYEEEE. The junction had 7 bases not matched to a gene; V was cut back by 3 bases and J by 0 bases. The CDR3 contains 16 residues. CDR3 nucleotides: TGTGCCAGCAGCTCAGGGGGCTACGGCGCTAACTATGGCTACACCTTC. Its protein is CASSSGGYGANYGYTF.

The chain links TRBV5-4 to TRBJ2-7; TRBD2 matches at 15 bases. Germline V gene data show CDR1 as SGHNT and CDR2 as YYREEE (reference sequence). The CDR3 has 17 residues. V shed 0 bases, J shed 7 bases, and the junction held 8 bases outside the gene matches. CDR3 sequence (DNA): TGTGCCAGCAGCTTGGACTCGAGGACTAGCGGGAGGGGAGAGCAGTACTTC. Translation: CASSLDSRTSGRGEQYF.

For the CDR3, the DNA is TGCGCCAGCAGGCTAGGGAGTGAGCAGTTCTTC. Translating it yields CASRLGSEQFF. The chain employs TRBV10-2 and TRBJ2-1; tentative D call: TRBD2 (5 bases). Germline V gene data show CDR1 as WSHSY and CDR2 as SAAADI. Trimming removed 6 bases at V and 9 bases at J, with 9 bases between. The CDR3 totals 11 residues.

The chain combines TRBV6-5 with TRBJ1-6, with D unresolved. V lost 6 bases to trimming and J lost 9 bases, with 15 bases between them. CDR1 is MNHEY, CDR2 SVGAGI, per germline. CDR3 size: 14 residues. The CDR3 protein is CASRRRFDGSPLHF. The DNA for the CDR3 is TGTGCCAGCAGGAGGCGCTTCGATGGTTCACCCCTCCACTTT.

The chain combines TRBV30 with TRBJ1-4; 10 positions agree with TRBD1. Trimming at V came to 2 bases and at J to 6 bases, leaving 3 bases not matched to a gene. CDR1 is GTSNPN and CDR2 is SVGIG in the germline V gene (reference sequence). This CDR3 contains 14 residues. The DNA for the CDR3 is TGTGCCTGGAGTTTGGGACAGGGGTATGAAAAACTGTTTTTT. Its protein is CAWSLGQGYEKLFF. The whole variable domain, remainder taken from reference TRBV30 and TRBJ1-4, is SQTIHQWPATLVQPVGSPLSLECTVEGTSNPNLYWYRQAAGRGLQLLFYSVGIGQISSEVPQNLSASRPQDRQFILSSKKLLLSDSGFYLCAWSLGQGYEKLFFGSGTQLSVL.